What follows describes a single T cell receptor (beta chain). 60 Vbeta and 13 Jbeta primers were used in PCR. Method: immunoSEQ multiplex PCR; TCRdb's copy keeps in-frame clones and lacks some. The data contain about 120,000 clones, about three quarters of them singletons. The data derive from a study of cytomegalovirus exposure and HLA in healthy donors. This CDR3 is built from 15 residues. The ends were cut back, 0 bases at V and 4 bases at J, with 12 bases in the middle. Germline assignment: CDR1 SGHVS and CDR2 FQNEAQ. The chain has TRBV7-8 and TRBJ1-2; D unclear. The material sequenced was PBMCs. The sequence derives from a female donor in good health and CMV-seronegative. This CDR3 reads CASSLALEALYGYTF. The CDR3 DNA is TGTGCCAGCAGCTTAGCGCTCGAGGCCCTCTATGGCTACACCTTC. Complete variable domain (other parts from reference TRBV7-8 and TRBJ1-2): GAGVSQSPRYKVAKRGQDVALRCDPISGHVSLFWYQQALGQGPEFLTYFQNEAQLDKSGLPSDRFFAERPEGSVSTLKIQRTQQEDSAVYLCASSLALEALYGYTFGSGTRLTVV.